This TCR beta chain was sequenced in a study of cytomegalovirus exposure and HLA in healthy donors. Whole-study results and caveats: The study dropped some indistinguishable V segments, TRBV6-2 and TRBV6-3 among them. Across donors, presence/absence analyses took sequencing depth to be roughly uniform.

On this clone itself: Its antigen is as yet unknown.

This CDR3 contains 18 residues. V was pared by 0 bases and J by 0 bases, with 15 bases between. The germline gives CDR1 SGHTA, CDR2 FQGNSA. Amplification used 60 Vbeta primers and 13 Jbeta primers. Sequenced by immunoSEQ multiplex PCR; TCRdb stores in-frame clones only, minus some. The profile covers about 200,000 clones, with 79% appearing a single time and roughly 4.5% taken by the ten largest. The receptor comes from a woman in her 30s in good health and CMV-seropositive. The V call is TRBV7-2, the J call TRBJ2-1; weak D call: TRBD2 (5 bases). Sequencing was performed on PBMCs. The CDR3 spells CASSLATPGGFSYNEQFF. In DNA, the CDR3 is TGTGCCAGCAGCTTAGCGACTCCCGGAGGTTTCTCCTACAATGAGCAGTTCTTC.